This TCR beta chain was observed in a study of shared clonotypes between healthy human individuals. Germline trimming cut 4 bases from V and 1 base from J; bases unmatched to any gene: 5. Germline values: CDR1 SGHNT, CDR2 YENEEA. The CDR3 contains 18 residues. On this clone itself: What it binds is unknown.

The split of CD4+ cells yielded CD45RA+ naive and CD45RA-negative memory subsets. Researchers divided each subset's genomic DNA evenly across several immunoSEQ plates. TCRdb's table, derived via immunoSEQ multiplex PCR, lists solely in-frame clones and lacks some. The table shows fewer than 1.8 million clones, with 98% occurring only once. Notes on the study in general: The diversity represented, both genetic and in exposure history, was limited by few donors. Incompleteness in sorted-subset sequencing, despite large depth, was shown by rarefaction.

The chain employs TRBV11-3 and TRBJ2-1, with TRBD2 matching over 15 bases. The sequenced sample was naive CD4+ T cells sorted from blood. Regarding subset: CD45RA+ positively selected. The TCR comes from a man aged 30-40 years in good health. This CDR3 is CASSWGLAGGSSYNEQFF. CDR3 bases: TGTGCCAGCAGCTGGGGACTAGCGGGAGGTTCTTCCTACAATGAGCAGTTCTTC.